This T cell receptor beta chain was identified in a study of T cell responses to AZD1222 COVID-19 vaccine. CDR1 is SGHRS, CDR2 YFSETQ, per germline. V was pared by 0 bases and J by 7 bases, with 10 bases between. This CDR3 has 13 amino acids. Profiling relied on immunoSEQ multiplex PCR, and the TCRdb table lists in-frame clones only, not all of them. The sample shows over 90,000 clones, 80% to 95% of them seen only once. V gene TRBV5-1 combines with J gene TRBJ1-2; D perhaps matches TRBD1 (6 bases). This receptor was taken from an adult who received the AZD1222 COVID-19 vaccine. Here the sequenced sample was peripheral blood, taken 28 days after the second AZD1222 dose. Here the CDR3 DNA reads TGCGCCAGCAGCTTGGACAGGGCCGGTGGCTACACCTTC. Amino acids: CASSLDRAGGYTF.